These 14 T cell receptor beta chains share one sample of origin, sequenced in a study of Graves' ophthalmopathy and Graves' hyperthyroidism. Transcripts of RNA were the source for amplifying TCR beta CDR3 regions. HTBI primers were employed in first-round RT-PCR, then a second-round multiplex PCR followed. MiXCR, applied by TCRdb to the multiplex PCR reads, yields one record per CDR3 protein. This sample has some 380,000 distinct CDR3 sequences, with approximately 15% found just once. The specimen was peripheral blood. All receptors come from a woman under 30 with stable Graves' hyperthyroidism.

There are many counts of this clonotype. CDR3 bases: TGTGCCAGTAGGCAAGGAAACACCATATATTTT. It encodes CASRQGNTIYF. This chain connects TRBV19 to TRBJ1-3; D is unresolved. The CDR3 runs to 11 residues. Germline lookup yields CDR1 LNHDA and CDR2 SQIVND (reference sequence). V was pared by 6 bases and J by 4 bases, with 4 bases between.

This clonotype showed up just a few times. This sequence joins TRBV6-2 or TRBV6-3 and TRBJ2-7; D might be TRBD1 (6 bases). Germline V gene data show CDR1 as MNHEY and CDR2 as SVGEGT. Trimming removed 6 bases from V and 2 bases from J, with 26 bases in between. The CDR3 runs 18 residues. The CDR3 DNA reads TGTGCCAGCAGCCTAAGAGTACCGAGAAGAAGGGGGACCTACGAGCAGTACTTC. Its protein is CASSLRVPRRRGTYEQYF.

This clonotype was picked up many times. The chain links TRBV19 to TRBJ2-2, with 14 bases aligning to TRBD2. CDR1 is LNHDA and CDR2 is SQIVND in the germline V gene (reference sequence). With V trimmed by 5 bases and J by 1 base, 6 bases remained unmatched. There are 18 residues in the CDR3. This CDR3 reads CASSARLAGGLNTGELFF. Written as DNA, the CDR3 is TGTGCCAGTAGTGCGCGACTAGCGGGGGGGCTGAACACCGGGGAGCTGTTTTTT.

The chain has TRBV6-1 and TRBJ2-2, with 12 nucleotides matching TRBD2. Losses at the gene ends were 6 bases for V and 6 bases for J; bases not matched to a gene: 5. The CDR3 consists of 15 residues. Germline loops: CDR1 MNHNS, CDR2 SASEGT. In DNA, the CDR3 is TGTGCCAGCAGCCGAACTAGCGGGAGGTCCGGGGAGCTGTTTTTT. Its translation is CASSRTSGRSGELFF.

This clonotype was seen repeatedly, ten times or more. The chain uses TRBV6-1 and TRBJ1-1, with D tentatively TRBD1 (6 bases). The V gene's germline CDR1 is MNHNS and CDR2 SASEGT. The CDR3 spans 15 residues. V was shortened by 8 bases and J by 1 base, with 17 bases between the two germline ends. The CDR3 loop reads CASEPRGAQNTEAFF. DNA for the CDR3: TGTGCCAGCGAACCTCGGGGGGCTCAGAACACTGAAGCTTTCTTT.

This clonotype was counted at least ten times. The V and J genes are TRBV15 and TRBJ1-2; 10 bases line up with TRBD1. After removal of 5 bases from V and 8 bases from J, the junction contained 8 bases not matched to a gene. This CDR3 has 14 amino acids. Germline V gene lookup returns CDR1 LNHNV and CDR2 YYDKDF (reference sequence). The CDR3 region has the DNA TGTGCCACCAGCGAAGACAGGGGGCTCAAAGGCTACACCTTC. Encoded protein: CATSEDRGLKGYTF.

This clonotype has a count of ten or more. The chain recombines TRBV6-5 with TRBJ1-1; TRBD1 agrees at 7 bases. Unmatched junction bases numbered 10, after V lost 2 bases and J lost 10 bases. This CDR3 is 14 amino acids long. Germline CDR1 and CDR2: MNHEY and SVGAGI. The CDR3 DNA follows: TGTGCCAGCAGTTACGGCAGGGGGGTTACGCGAGCTTTCTTT. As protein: CASSYGRGVTRAFF.

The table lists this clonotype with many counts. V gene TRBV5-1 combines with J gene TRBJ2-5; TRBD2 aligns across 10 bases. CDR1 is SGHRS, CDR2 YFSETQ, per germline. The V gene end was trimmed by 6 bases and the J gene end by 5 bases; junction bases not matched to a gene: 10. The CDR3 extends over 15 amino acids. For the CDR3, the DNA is TGCGCCAGCACGCCGAGCGGGGGGGCCGGTGAGACCCAGTACTTC. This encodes CASTPSGGAGETQYF.

In DNA, the CDR3 is TGTGCCAGCAGGGACCCCCCCGCCGGGGAGCTGTTTTTT. Its translation is CASRDPPAGELFF. This sequence joins TRBV28 and TRBJ2-2, with D unclear. Trimming pared 6 bases from V and 6 bases from J, leaving 11 bases between. Looked up from germline, CDR1 is MDHEN and CDR2 is SYDVKM. The CDR3 consists of 13 residues.

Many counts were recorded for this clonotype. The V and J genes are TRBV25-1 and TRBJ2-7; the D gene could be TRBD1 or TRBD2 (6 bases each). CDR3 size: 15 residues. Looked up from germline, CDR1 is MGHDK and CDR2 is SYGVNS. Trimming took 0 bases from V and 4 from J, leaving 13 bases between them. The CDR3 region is CASSEYKGGWYEQYF. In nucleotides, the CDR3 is TGTGCCAGCAGTGAATATAAGGGGGGCTGGTACGAGCAGTACTTC.

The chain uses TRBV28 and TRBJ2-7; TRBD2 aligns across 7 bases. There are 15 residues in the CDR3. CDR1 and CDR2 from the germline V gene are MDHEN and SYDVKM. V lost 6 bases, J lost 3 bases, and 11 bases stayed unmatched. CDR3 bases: TGTGCCAGCAGCTCCCTAGCGGAGGGGAGCTACGAGCAGTACTTC. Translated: CASSSLAEGSYEQYF.

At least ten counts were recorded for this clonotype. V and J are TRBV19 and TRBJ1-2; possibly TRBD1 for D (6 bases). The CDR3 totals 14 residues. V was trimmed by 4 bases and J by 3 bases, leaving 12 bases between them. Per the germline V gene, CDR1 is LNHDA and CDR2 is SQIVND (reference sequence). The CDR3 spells CASSSTGWDYGYTF. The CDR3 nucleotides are TGTGCCAGTAGTAGCACAGGGTGGGACTATGGCTACACCTTC. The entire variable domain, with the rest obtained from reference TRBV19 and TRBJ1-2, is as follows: DGGITQSPKYLFRKEGQNVTLSCEQNLNHDAMYWYRQDPGQGLRLIYYSQIVNDFQKGDIAEGYSVSREKKESFPLTVTSAQKNPTAFYLCASSSTGWDYGYTFGSGTRLTVV.

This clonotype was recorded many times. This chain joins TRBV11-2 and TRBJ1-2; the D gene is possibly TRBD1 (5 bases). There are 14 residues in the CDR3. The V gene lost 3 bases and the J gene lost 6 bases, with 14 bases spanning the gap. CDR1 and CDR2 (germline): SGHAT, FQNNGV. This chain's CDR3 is CASSFAVGVNGYTF. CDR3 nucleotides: TGTGCCAGCAGCTTTGCAGTGGGGGTTAATGGCTACACCTTC.

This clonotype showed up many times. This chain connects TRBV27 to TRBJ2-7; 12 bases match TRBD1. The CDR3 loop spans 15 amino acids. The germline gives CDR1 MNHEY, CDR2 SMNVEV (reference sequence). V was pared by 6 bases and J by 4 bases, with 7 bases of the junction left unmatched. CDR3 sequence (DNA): TGTGCCAGCAGCAAGGGACAGGGGGCTGGTTACGAGCAGTACTTC. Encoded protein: CASSKGQGAGYEQYF.